This TCR beta chain is drawn from a study of chemoradiotherapy in HPV16-positive cancers. Study as a whole: A couple of HPV16-positive patients' cells yielded candidate HPV-specific clones and common motifs.

Repeated repertoire sampling spanned the course of chemoradiotherapy. Data came from immunoSEQ multiplex PCR; TCRdb stores just in-frame clones and leaves some out. The sample has around 62,000 clones; around nine tenths are singletons. General observations from the study: For HPV16-positive patients, expanding HPV-responsive T cells associated with longer recurrence-free survival. During treatment, candidate HPV-specific clones and E7-related motifs expanded in tumor.

V was trimmed by 6 bases and J by 1 base, leaving 15 bases between them. Germline values: CDR1 MNHEY, CDR2 SVGAGI. The CDR3 extends over 15 amino acids. Details on this clone: Its antigen is currently unknown.

The chain combines TRBV6-5 with TRBJ1-1, with D hard to call. The TCR sequence derives from a human donor with HPV-associated anogenital cancer. The material was blood, obtained from a patient who underwent chemoradiotherapy. CDR3 nucleotides: TGTGCCAGCAGGGCTACCGTTTCGCCGAACACTGAAGCTTTCTTT. It is translated as CASRATVSPNTEAFF.